Here is one T cell receptor (beta chain) with its context. Antigen: not known. Only CD45RO-negative cells positively selected for CCR7 counted as naive CD8 cells, so terminally differentiated effector memory CD45RA+ cells were excluded. Per sorted-subset replicate PCR, input was roughly 220 ng DNA, representing 30,000 or so T cell genomes. In the study's own analysis: ImmunoSEQ output held junction-only sequences without quality scores, so filtering differed. TCRdb keeps only in-frame clones here, not all; method: immunoSEQ multiplex PCR. From that table come the V and J calls and clone size; the DNA was used to work out D and trimming. The sample includes hundreds of thousands of clones, 95% to 98% of them seen just once. These data are taken from a study of shared clonotypes between healthy human individuals. Findings of the study overall: Larger estimated richness was generally recorded for naive subsets relative to memory subsets. Among donors, clonotype sharing was expected to be affected by sequencing depth.

Material: naive CD8+ T cells sorted from blood. This sequence originates from a man aged 25 to 40 in good health.

CDR3 region: CASSYGLAGEGEQFF. DNA for the CDR3: TGTGCCAGCAGTTACGGACTAGCGGGAGAGGGTGAGCAGTTCTTC. The V and J genes are TRBV28 and TRBJ2-1, with 13 bases fitting TRBD2. The CDR3 sequence is 15 residues long. The germline V gene has CDR1 MDHEN and CDR2 SYDVKM. The V gene end was trimmed by 4 bases and the J gene end by 9 bases; junction bases not matched to a gene: 6.